A single sample gave rise to the 6 T cell receptor beta chains below, sequenced in a study of metastatic and nonmetastatic thyroid tumors. Via MiXCR, TCRdb re-called the PCR reads. The sample contains tens of thousands of clones, around a sixth of which appear only once. All patients reached thyroid surgery having received no treatment beforehand. The specimen sequenced was blood. The source of these receptors is a female donor with papillary thyroid cancer or a benign thyroid nodule (not recorded which). Some clones in this sample may be carry-over from other donors' samples.

A few counts support this clone. V and J are TRBV3-1 and TRBJ2-2; D is uncertain. Germline V gene data show CDR1 as LGHDT and CDR2 as YNNKEL (reference sequence). The length of the CDR3 is 17 residues. With 1 base removed from V and 8 bases from J, the gap between germline ends came to 20 bases. CDR3: CASSQVGFLGAWGELFF. The CDR3 nucleotides are TGTGCCAGCAGCCAAGTGGGGTTTTTGGGCGCATGGGGGGAGCTGTTTTTT.

This clone was detected many times. The gene calls are TRBV7-6 and TRBJ2-7; tentatively, D is TRBD1 (6 bases). Per the germline V gene, CDR1 is SGHVS and CDR2 is FNYEAQ. The CDR3 covers 14 residues. Trimming pared 4 bases from V and 0 bases from J, leaving 10 bases between. In nucleotides, the CDR3 is TGTGCCAGCAGCTCCCGGACAGACTCCTACGAGCAGTACTTC. Encoded protein: CASSSRTDSYEQYF.

This clone was found many times. This clone may be a read error of a much larger clone one base away. This sample includes further DNA sequences coding for the same CDR3. The V call is TRBV18, the J call TRBJ1-2, with D perhaps TRBD1 (6 bases). This CDR3 is built from 15 residues. Looked up from germline, CDR1 is KGHSH and CDR2 is LQKENI. V was clipped by 0 bases and J by 1 base, with 9 bases between them. DNA for the CDR3: TGTGCCAGCTCACCACCGGACAGCTTTAACTATGGCTACACCTTC. The encoded protein is CASSPPDSFNYGYTF.

This clone was observed at least ten times. This chain connects TRBV5-1 to TRBJ2-2; D not resolved. CDR3 size: 17 residues. V lost 1 base to trimming and J lost 4 bases, with 17 bases between them. Per germline, CDR1 SGHRS and CDR2 YFSETQ. The CDR3 spells CASSLTTSAKATGELFF. The CDR3 DNA reads as TGCGCCAGCAGCTTGACCACCAGCGCGAAGGCCACCGGGGAGCTGTTTTTT.

This clone appeared once. The junction shows a germline mismatch at one end, possibly a read error. The J gene is TRBJ2-3, the V gene TRBV5-1; D unclear. Germline loops: CDR1 SGHRS, CDR2 YFSETQ. The CDR3 is 16 amino acids. The CDR3 loop reads CSSRISPPMRLDTQYF. The DNA of the CDR3 is TGCTCCAGCAGAATATCTCCCCCGATGAGGTTGGATACGCAGTATTTT.

The chain couples TRBV6-1 to TRBJ2-7; no reliable D call. The CDR3 loop spans 14 amino acids. Per germline, CDR1 MNHNS and CDR2 SASEGT. V lost 7 bases and J lost 2, with 15 bases in between. This chain's CDR3 is CASILPGTTYEQYF. The CDR3 region has the DNA TGTGCCAGCATCCTTCCGGGTACTACCTACGAGCAGTACTTC.